This T cell receptor (beta chain) was sequenced in a study of CXCR3-negative and CXCR3-positive naive CD8 T cells. Whole-study results and caveats: TRB CDR3 hydrophobicity was greater in CXCR3-positive naive cells than in CXCR3-negative naive cells. Comparably high diversity was seen in both naive subsets, and much lower diversity in memory CD8+ cells.

A note on this clonotype: The antigen remains unidentified.

A CD45RO-CCR7+CD27+CD95- phenotype identified naive CD8+ T cells. Through 5' RACE with UMI labels, the TRB cDNA libraries were prepared. TCRdb reworked the 5' RACE reads into one entry per CDR3 protein, no DNA. The sample totals 50,000 to 70,000 distinct CDR3 sequences. Germline assignment: CDR1 SGHTA and CDR2 FQGTGA. The CDR3 runs to 13 residues. This sequence joins TRBV7-3 and TRBJ2-2; TCRdb lists TRBD2, though no DNA is available to test this call. The sequencing sample was made of naive CXCR3+ CD8+ T cells from blood. Subset noted: CD45RO-CCR7+CD27+CD95- naive CD8+ T cells expressing CXCR3 (TNR3+). The clonotype originates from a human donor in good health. Some clones in this sample may be carry-over from other donors' samples. The CDR3: CGAHGGNTGELFF.